The 5 T cell receptor beta chains below all came from one sample that was sequenced in a study of regulatory T cells in long-lasting Graves disease. HTBI primers from iRepertoire and Arm-PCR of CDR3 regions yielded the TCR beta libraries. In TCRdb, the multiplex PCR reads were re-called with MiXCR into one record per CDR3 protein. Found here are roughly 300,000 distinct CDR3 sequences, about 20% of them singletons; the top ten hold just under 30%. Time point specified: persistent/refractory GD, antithyroid drugs over 5 years with positive TRAb. PBMCs provided the RNA from which the TCR library was made. The starting material was peripheral blood mononuclear cells (PBMCs), obtained when the disease was refractory, from a patient treated with antithyroid drugs. These receptors originate from a female donor with Graves disease.

This clonotype was counted only a few times. The chain combines TRBV5-5 with TRBJ2-2; 10 bases are a match to TRBD2. J was trimmed by 3 bases and V by 2 bases; bases with no gene match: 7. This CDR3 has 17 residues. The V gene's germline CDR1 is SGHKS and CDR2 YYEKEE (reference sequence). CDR3 region: CASSFRGLAKYTGELFF. DNA of the CDR3: TGTGCCAGCAGCTTCAGGGGACTAGCGAAATACACCGGGGAGCTGTTTTTT.

This clonotype was detected many times. The rearrangement joins TRBV20-1 to TRBJ2-7, with D possibly being TRBD2 (6 bases). Looked up from germline, CDR1 is DFQATT and CDR2 is SNEGSKA (reference sequence). The CDR3 is 14 amino acids. V was trimmed by 0 bases and J by 5 bases, leaving 14 bases between them. CDR3 nucleotides: TGCAGTGCTAGAGATGGCGGGGCCGTGCACGAGCAGTACTTC. It codes for CSARDGGAVHEQYF.

This clonotype has at least ten counts. The chain has TRBV27 and TRBJ1-6, with TRBD1 identical over 9 bases. The V and J ends lost 5 bases and 7 bases, in that order; junction bases with no gene match: 3. Germline V gene sequence: CDR1 MNHEY, CDR2 SMNVEV (reference sequence). This CDR3 comprises 14 residues. CDR3 in amino acids: CASSPDRGNSPLHF. CDR3 DNA: TGTGCCAGCAGTCCGGACAGGGGCAATTCACCCCTCCACTTT.

This clonotype was recorded at least ten times. The chain employs TRBV12-3 or TRBV12-4 and TRBJ2-5; 7 bases are a match to TRBD1. CDR3 length: 18 residues. Trimming took 1 base from V and 0 from J; bases not matched to a gene: 11. The CDR3 region has the DNA TGTGCCAGCAGTTTAGGAGGTCGGACAGGTACTGACCAAGAGACCCAGTACTTC. This gives the protein CASSLGGRTGTDQETQYF.

This clonotype has at least ten counts. The chain has TRBV12-3 or TRBV12-4 and TRBJ1-1; D remains ambiguous. The CDR3 runs to 11 residues. Trimming took 9 bases from V and 1 from J, leaving 6 bases between them. The CDR3 spells CASKENTEAFF. The CDR3, as DNA: TGTGCCAGTAAGGAGAACACTGAAGCTTTCTTT.